A selection of T cell receptor beta chains follows, all from one sample in a study of blood T cell repertoires in COVID-19. Profiling relied on immunoSEQ multiplex PCR, and the TCRdb table lists in-frame clones only, not all of them. The sample carries under 250,000 clones, roughly nine tenths recorded once. The sequencing input was peripheral blood. Receptors originate from a man younger than 35 with active or convalescent COVID-19. The CDR3 runs from the conserved cysteine through the conserved F or W. Fields, in order: CDR3 DNA, CDR3 protein, clone size, D gene, V gene, J gene. A D gene is named only where the DNA matches it firmly. Size is omitted from some rows. Given values are once, few, many or a class for expanded clones.

TGTGCCAGTAGCGTCACAGGGAGGGGGGAAAAACTGTTTTTT	CASSVTGRGEKLFF	-	-	TRBV19	TRBJ1-4
TGTGCCAGTAGTATCGGGACAAACCAAGAGACCCAGTACTTC	CASSIGTNQETQYF	-	-	TRBV19	TRBJ2-5
TGTGCCAGCAGCCCAAGCCAGGGGGTTGAAGCTTTCTTT	CASSPSQGVEAFF	few	TRBD1	TRBV7-8	TRBJ1-1
TGTGCCAGCAGTTGGGAGGACAGGGCTGACTATGGCTACACCTTC	CASSWEDRADYGYTF	few	TRBD1	TRBV28	TRBJ1-2
TGTGCCAGCAGTCTTGTAGTCTCTGGGGCCAACGTCCTGACTTTC	CASSLVVSGANVLTF	-	-	TRBV28	TRBJ2-6
TGTGCCAGCAGCACCAGGCTAGCGGGGGTCAATGAGCAGTTCTTC	CASSTRLAGVNEQFF	-	TRBD2	TRBV7-2	TRBJ2-1
TGTGCCAGCAGCGCTTGCGGGCAGGGGGGTTGTTGTATGCCACCCTCTTGTGGCTACACCTTC	CASSACGQGGCCMPPSCGYTF	-	-	TRBV21-1	TRBJ1-2
TGCGCCAGCAGCCGGGACAGGGGGACCTACGAGCAGTACTTC	CASSRDRGTYEQYF	-	TRBD1	TRBV5-1	TRBJ2-7
TGTGCCAGCAGCCCGTCTAGCGGTTCCTACGAGCAGTACTTC	CASSPSSGSYEQYF	once	TRBD2	TRBV11-2	TRBJ2-7
TGTGCCAGCAGCCTCAGCTATGGCTACACCTTC	CASSLSYGYTF	-	-	TRBV5-8	TRBJ1-2
TGTGCCAGCAGGGAGGGACAGGGGTATAGTCAGCCCCAGCATTTT	CASREGQGYSQPQHF	-	TRBD1	TRBV2	TRBJ1-5
TGTGCCAGCAGTGAATCCCCGGGACAGATGTATTCACCCCTCCACTTT	CASSESPGQMYSPLHF	few	TRBD1	TRBV2	TRBJ1-6
TGCGCCAGCAGCCCGGGACACGAGGGCAATGAGCAGTTCTTC	CASSPGHEGNEQFF	-	-	TRBV4-3	TRBJ2-1
TGTGCCAGCAGTTTAGGGGGGGGAACTGAAGCTTTCTTT	CASSLGGGTEAFF	-	-	TRBV28	TRBJ1-1
TGTGCCAGCAGCCCCCGGACAGGGACCACCTATGGCTACACCTTC	CASSPRTGTTYGYTF	-	TRBD1	TRBV5-6	TRBJ1-2
TGTGCCATCAGTGAAGAGAATTTTTGGACTAGCGGGAGTGCTGGGGCCAACGTCCTGACTTTC	CAISEENFWTSGSAGANVLTF	-	TRBD2	TRBV10-3	TRBJ2-6
TGTGCTAGCAGCTTAGCGTTAAATTCACCCCTCCACTTT	CASSLALNSPLHF	-	-	TRBV7-7	TRBJ1-6
TGTGCCAGCTCACCAGGTGGAGGGGACTATGGCTACACCTTC	CASSPGGGDYGYTF	-	-	TRBV18	TRBJ1-2
TGTGCCAGCTTAGATCCGGGACAGGGAAGGTATGGCTACACCTTC	CASLDPGQGRYGYTF	-	TRBD1	TRBV27	TRBJ1-2
TGTGCCAGCAGTCCACTGCAAGATACGCAGTATTTT	CASSPLQDTQYF	-	-	TRBV7-2	TRBJ2-3
TGTGCCAGCAGCTTCGCCGCAGGGCAAGGCTACGAGCAGTACTTC	CASSFAAGQGYEQYF	-	-	TRBV5-5	TRBJ2-7
TGTGCCAGCTCCCCTAGTAGGGGGAGTGGAAACACCATATATTTT	CASSPSRGSGNTIYF	-	-	TRBV18	TRBJ1-3
TGTGCCAGCAGTTACTCGAGGGACGGGGGCTACGAGCAGTACTTC	CASSYSRDGGYEQYF	-	-	TRBV6-6	TRBJ2-7
TGTGCCAGCAGCCCGGGACAGGGGAAGTTCTTC	CASSPGQGKFF	-	TRBD1	TRBV7-2	TRBJ2-1
TGTGCCAGCAGTTTTGGGACAGAAGCTTTCTTT	CASSFGTEAFF	-	-	TRBV27	TRBJ1-1
TGTGCCAGCAGCGTTTGGACAGCTAACTATGGCTACACCTTC	CASSVWTANYGYTF	-	-	TRBV9	TRBJ1-2
TGTGCCAGCCAGGGGACGAATAGCAATCAGCCCCAGCATTTT	CASQGTNSNQPQHF	-	-	TRBV6-5	TRBJ1-5
TGTGCCAGCAGCCCTAGAGATGTCTCCTACAATGAGCAGTTCTTC	CASSPRDVSYNEQFF	-	-	TRBV7-9	TRBJ2-1
TGTGCCAGCAGCTCCGAAAACAGGTTCGGTGAAAAACTGTTTTTT	CASSSENRFGEKLFF	-	-	TRBV6-2/TRBV6-3	TRBJ1-4
TGTGCCAGCAGCTTAAGGACAGGGGGCCTTGAGCAGTTCTTC	CASSLRTGGLEQFF	-	TRBD1	TRBV5-8	TRBJ2-1
TGTGCCAGCAGCGCAATACAGGGGGCCGGCTACAATGAGCAGTTCTTC	CASSAIQGAGYNEQFF	-	TRBD1	TRBV7-2	TRBJ2-1
TGTGCCAGCAGCGTAGCTGGACTAGCGGGGGGAGCCGAGACCCAGTACTTC	CASSVAGLAGGAETQYF	once	TRBD2	TRBV9	TRBJ2-5
TGTGCCAGCAGTCGCCTTTTGGGGGCCTACACTGAAGCTTTCTTT	CASSRLLGAYTEAFF	once	-	TRBV6-2/TRBV6-3	TRBJ1-1
TGCGCCAGCAGCCCTGGACAGGGCCGCAATGAGCAGTTCTTC	CASSPGQGRNEQFF	-	TRBD1	TRBV4-3	TRBJ2-1
TGCAGCGTTGACAGGGGTACTAATGAAAAACTGTTTTTT	CSVDRGTNEKLFF	-	-	TRBV29-1	TRBJ1-4
TGTGCCAGCAGCTTGCGACAGGGGGCCTTCTGGGCAGATACGCAGTATTTT	CASSLRQGAFWADTQYF	once	TRBD1	TRBV5-8	TRBJ2-3
TGCGCCAGCAGCTTGGGGCAGGGCAGTTCGGCTGAGCAGTTCTTC	CASSLGQGSSAEQFF	-	-	TRBV5-1	TRBJ2-1
TGTGCCAGCTCAGCGTCCGGGGGACCCAACCGAGCCTCTGGAAACACCATATATTTT	CASSASGGPNRASGNTIYF	-	-	TRBV18	TRBJ1-3
TGTGCCAGCAGTGAGGGGGCCGCCCTATACAATGAGCAGTTCTTC	CASSEGAALYNEQFF	-	TRBD1	TRBV5-4	TRBJ2-1
TGTGCCAGCAGCCCGACCGGGACAGCCATTGAAGCTTTCTTT	CASSPTGTAIEAFF	-	TRBD1	TRBV7-9	TRBJ1-1
TGTGCCAGCAGCGCACAGGGATCGCACACTGAAGCTTTCTTT	CASSAQGSHTEAFF	-	-	TRBV7-3	TRBJ1-1
TGCGCCAGCAGCCAGGCCTCCCGGGACAGCTCCTACGAGCAGTACTTC	CASSQASRDSSYEQYF	few	TRBD1	TRBV4-1	TRBJ2-7